Only a few counts were recorded for the clone carrying this T cell receptor (beta chain). The antigen remains unidentified. The sample comes from a study of response to subunit inactivated influenza vaccine. Findings and limits, study-wide: Authors suggested that a seasonal influenza vaccination recruits few new T cells each time.

V was pared by 7 bases and J by 0 bases, with 11 bases between. The CDR3 length is 14 residues. CDR1 and CDR2 (germline): SGHRS, YFSETQ. TCRdb analysed the RT-PCR reads with MiXCR anew, one entry per CDR3 protein. The table includes hundreds of thousands of distinct CDR3 sequences, 25% detected once. The rearrangement uses TRBV5-1 and TRBJ2-1, with unresolved D. The specimen comprised CD4+ T cells sorted from PBMCs, sampled 4 to 6 days after vaccination. This TCR was sampled from a man aged 50-60 years who received an inactivated influenza vaccine. The CDR3: CASGVATSYNEQFF. The CDR3 bases are TGCGCCAGCGGAGTAGCAACCTCCTACAATGAGCAGTTCTTC.